The clone carrying this T cell receptor beta chain came up a few times. Naive CD4+ T cells were purified with Tregs depleted by CD25. TCRdb re-called the 5' RACE reads with MiXCR, one entry per CDR3 protein. The sample lists tens of thousands of distinct CDR3 sequences; about 24% were seen once. The receptor comes from a female donor with breast cancer. Sequenced material: tumor-infiltrating naive CD4+ T cells sorted from the breast tumor. Subset denoted: naive CD4+ T cells, CD4+CD45RA+CD25-.

In DNA form, the CDR3 reads TGTGCCTGGAAAACCCCTGCCCAGGGGGATGAGCAGTTCTTC. This codes for CAWKTPAQGDEQFF. V is TRBV30 and J is TRBJ2-1; 7 bases align to TRBD1. Germline values: CDR1 GTSNPN, CDR2 SVGIG (reference sequence). With V trimmed by 4 bases and J by 8 bases, 11 bases remained unmatched. The CDR3 consists of 14 residues.